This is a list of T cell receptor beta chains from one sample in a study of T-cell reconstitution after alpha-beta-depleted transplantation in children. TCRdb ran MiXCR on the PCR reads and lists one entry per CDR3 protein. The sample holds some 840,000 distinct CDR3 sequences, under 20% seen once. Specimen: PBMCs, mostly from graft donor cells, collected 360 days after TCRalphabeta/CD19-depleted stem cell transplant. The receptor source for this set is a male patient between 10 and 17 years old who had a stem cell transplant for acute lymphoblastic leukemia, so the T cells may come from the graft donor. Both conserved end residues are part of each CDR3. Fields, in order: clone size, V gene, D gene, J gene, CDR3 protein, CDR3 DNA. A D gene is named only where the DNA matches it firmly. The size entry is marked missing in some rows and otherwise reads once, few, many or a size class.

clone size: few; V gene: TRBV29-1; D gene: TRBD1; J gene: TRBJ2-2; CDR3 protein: CSVETGTGFPGELFF; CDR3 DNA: TGCAGCGTTGAAACGGGGACAGGGTTTCCCGGGGAGCTGTTTTTT
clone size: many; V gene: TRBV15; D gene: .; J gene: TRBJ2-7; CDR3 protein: CATSRDGSYEQYF; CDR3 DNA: TGTGCCACCAGCAGAGATGGTTCCTACGAGCAGTACTTC
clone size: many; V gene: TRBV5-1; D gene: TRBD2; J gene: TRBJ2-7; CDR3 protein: CASSLSGRGYEQYF; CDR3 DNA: TGCGCCAGCAGCTTAAGCGGGAGGGGATACGAGCAGTACTTC
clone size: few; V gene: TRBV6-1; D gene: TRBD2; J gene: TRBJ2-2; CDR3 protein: CASAGVTDTGELFF; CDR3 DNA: TGTGCCAGCGCGGGAGTGACGGACACCGGGGAGCTGTTTTTT
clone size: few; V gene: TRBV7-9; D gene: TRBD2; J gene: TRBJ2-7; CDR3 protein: CASSLVLAGVREQYF; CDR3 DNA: TGTGCCAGCAGCTTAGTCCTAGCGGGAGTACGGGAGCAGTACTTC
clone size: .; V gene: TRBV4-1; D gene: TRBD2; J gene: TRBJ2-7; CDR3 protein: CASSITSESSYEQYF; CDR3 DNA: TGCGCCAGCAGCATAACTAGCGAGAGCTCCTACGAGCAGTACTTC
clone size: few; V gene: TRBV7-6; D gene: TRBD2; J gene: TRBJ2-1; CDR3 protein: CASSLAMPWTSGSLNEQFF; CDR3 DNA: TGTGCCAGCAGCTTAGCGATGCCCTGGACTAGCGGGAGTCTCAATGAGCAGTTCTTC
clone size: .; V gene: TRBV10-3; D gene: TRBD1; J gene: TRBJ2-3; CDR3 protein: CASKGTVTDTQYF; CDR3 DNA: TGTGCCAGCAAGGGGACAGTGACAGATACGCAGTATTTT
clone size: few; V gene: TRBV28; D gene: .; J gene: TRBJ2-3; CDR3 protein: CASSSQRVGTDTQYF; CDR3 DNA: TGTGCCAGCAGTTCCCAGCGGGTGGGCACAGATACGCAGTATTTT
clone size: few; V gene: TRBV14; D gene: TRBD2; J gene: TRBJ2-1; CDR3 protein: CASSSGRWRYNEQFF; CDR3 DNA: TGTGCCAGCAGTAGCGGGAGATGGCGATACAATGAGCAGTTCTTC
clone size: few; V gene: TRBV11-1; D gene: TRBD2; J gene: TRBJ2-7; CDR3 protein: CASSPRGGTRAPLADEQYF; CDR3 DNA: TGTGCCAGCAGCCCCCGGGGCGGGACTAGGGCCCCCTTGGCGGACGAGCAGTACTTC
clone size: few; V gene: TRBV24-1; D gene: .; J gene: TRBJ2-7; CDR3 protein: CATSDSPGLAPSGEQYF; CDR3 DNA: TGTGCCACCAGTGATTCTCCGGGCCTTGCCCCCTCGGGAGAGCAGTACTTC
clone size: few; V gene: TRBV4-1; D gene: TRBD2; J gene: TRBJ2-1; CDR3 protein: CASRALGLAGAGEQFF; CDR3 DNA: TGCGCCAGCAGAGCCCTGGGACTAGCGGGAGCCGGTGAGCAGTTCTTC
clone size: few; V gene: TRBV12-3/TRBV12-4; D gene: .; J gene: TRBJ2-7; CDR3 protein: CASSLVARYEQYF; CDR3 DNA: TGTGCCAGCAGTTTAGTCGCTCGATACGAGCAGTACTTC
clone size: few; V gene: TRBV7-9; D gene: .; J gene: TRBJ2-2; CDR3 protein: CASSRTTNTGELFF; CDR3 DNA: TGTGCCAGCAGCCGGACCACGAACACCGGGGAGCTGTTTTTT
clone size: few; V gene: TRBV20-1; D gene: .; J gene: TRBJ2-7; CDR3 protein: CSAPWPYEQYF; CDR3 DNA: TGCAGTGCTCCCTGGCCCTACGAGCAGTACTTC
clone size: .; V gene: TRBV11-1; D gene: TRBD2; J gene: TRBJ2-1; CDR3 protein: CASSLGALRLAGYNEQFF; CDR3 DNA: TGTGCCAGCAGCTTAGGGGCCCTACGACTAGCGGGGTACAATGAGCAGTTCTTC
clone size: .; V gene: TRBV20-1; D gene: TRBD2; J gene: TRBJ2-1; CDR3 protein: CSAPNPSGRVYNEQFF; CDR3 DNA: TGCAGTGCTCCAAACCCTAGCGGGAGGGTCTACAATGAGCAGTTCTTC
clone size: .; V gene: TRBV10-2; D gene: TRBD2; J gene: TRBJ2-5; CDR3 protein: CASSDLEREDWETQYF; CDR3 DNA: TGCGCCAGCAGTGACTTGGAGCGGGAGGATTGGGAGACCCAGTACTTC
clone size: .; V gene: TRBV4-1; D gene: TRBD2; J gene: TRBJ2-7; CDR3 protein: CASSQSTSGRAHEQYF; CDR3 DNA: TGCGCCAGCAGCCAGTCGACTAGCGGGAGGGCCCACGAGCAGTACTTC
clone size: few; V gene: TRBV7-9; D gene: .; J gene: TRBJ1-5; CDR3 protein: CASSSHQGVSNQPQHF; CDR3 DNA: TGTGCCAGCAGCTCCCATCAAGGGGTGAGCAATCAGCCCCAGCATTTT
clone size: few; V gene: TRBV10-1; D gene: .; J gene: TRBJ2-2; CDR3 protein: CASSEDRFTGELFF; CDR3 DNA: TGCGCCAGCAGTGAGGACCGTTTCACCGGGGAGCTGTTTTTT
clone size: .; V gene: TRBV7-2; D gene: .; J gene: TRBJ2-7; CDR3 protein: CATQGRRAHEQYF; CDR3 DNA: TGTGCCACCCAGGGTCGCAGGGCCCACGAGCAGTACTTC
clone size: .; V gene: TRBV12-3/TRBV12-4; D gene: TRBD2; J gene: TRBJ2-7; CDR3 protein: CASSWGLAPSEQYF; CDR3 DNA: TGTGCCAGCAGTTGGGGACTAGCTCCCTCCGAGCAGTACTTC
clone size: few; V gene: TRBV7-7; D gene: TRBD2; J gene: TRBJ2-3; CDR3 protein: CASSPAGYKDTQYF; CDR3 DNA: TGTGCCAGCAGCCCAGCGGGGTACAAGGATACGCAGTATTTT
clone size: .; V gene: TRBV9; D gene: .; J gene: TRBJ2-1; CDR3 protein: CASSVGTRGSGDEQFF; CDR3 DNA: TGTGCCAGCAGCGTAGGAACTAGAGGGTCGGGAGATGAGCAGTTCTTC
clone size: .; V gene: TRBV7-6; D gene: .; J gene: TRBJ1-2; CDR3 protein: CASSLFHGDYGYTF; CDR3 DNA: TGTGCCAGCAGCTTGTTTCATGGGGACTATGGCTACACCTTC
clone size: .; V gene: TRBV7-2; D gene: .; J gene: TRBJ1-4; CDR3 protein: CASSPSSHRVGEKLFF; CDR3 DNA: TGTGCCAGCAGCCCTAGTTCCCACAGGGTCGGCGAAAAACTGTTTTTT
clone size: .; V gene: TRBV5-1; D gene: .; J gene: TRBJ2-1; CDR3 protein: CASSLVAGTQFF; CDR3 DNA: TGCGCCAGCAGCTTGGTGGCAGGGACGCAGTTCTTC
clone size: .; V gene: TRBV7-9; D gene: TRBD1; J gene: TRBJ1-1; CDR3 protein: CASSPWTGDVGTEAFF; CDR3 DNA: TGTGCCAGCAGCCCTTGGACAGGGGATGTCGGCACTGAAGCTTTCTTT
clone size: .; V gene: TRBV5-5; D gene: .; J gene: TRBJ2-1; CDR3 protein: CASSLGAWLEQFF; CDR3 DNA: TGTGCCAGCAGCTTGGGCGCGTGGCTTGAGCAGTTCTTC
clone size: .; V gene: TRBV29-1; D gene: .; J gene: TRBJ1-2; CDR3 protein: CSAGVQVYGYTF; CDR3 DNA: TGCAGCGCCGGTGTACAGGTCTATGGCTACACCTTC
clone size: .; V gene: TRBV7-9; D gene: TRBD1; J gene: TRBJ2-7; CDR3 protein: CASSLAQGHYEQYF; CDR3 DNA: TGTGCCAGCAGCTTAGCACAGGGGCACTACGAGCAGTACTTC
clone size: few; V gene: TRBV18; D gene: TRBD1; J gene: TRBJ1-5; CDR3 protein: CASSSDRGVNQPQHF; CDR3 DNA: TGTGCCAGCTCCTCGGACAGGGGAGTCAATCAGCCCCAGCATTTT
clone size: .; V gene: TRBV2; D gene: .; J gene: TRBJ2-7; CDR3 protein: CASSPFGGSYEQYF; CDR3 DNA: TGTGCCAGCAGTCCATTCGGGGGCAGCTACGAGCAGTACTTC
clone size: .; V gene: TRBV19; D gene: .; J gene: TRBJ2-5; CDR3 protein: CASSYRTQRWETQYF; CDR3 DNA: TGTGCCAGTAGTTATCGGACTCAACGTTGGGAGACCCAGTACTTC
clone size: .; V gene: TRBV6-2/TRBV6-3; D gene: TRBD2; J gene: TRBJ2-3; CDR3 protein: CATYIAGWGDTQYF; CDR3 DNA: TGTGCCACCTATATAGCGGGATGGGGAGATACGCAGTATTTT
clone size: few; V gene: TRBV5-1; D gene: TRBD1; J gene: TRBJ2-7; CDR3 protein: CASRTVGQGTYEQYF; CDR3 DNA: TGCGCCAGCAGGACGGTGGGACAGGGGACCTACGAGCAGTACTTC
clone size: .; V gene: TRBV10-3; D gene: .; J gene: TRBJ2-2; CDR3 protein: CAISAPGRGASTGELFF; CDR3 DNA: TGTGCCATCAGTGCCCCGGGGAGAGGGGCGTCCACCGGGGAGCTGTTTTTT
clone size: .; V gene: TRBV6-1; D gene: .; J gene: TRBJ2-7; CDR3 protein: CASSGSSSSYEQYF; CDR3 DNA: TGTGCCAGCAGTGGTTCTAGCAGCTCATACGAGCAGTACTTC
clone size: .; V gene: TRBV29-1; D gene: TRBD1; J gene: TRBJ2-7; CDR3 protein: CSVETTGVGEQYF; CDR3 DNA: TGCAGCGTTGAGACCACAGGGGTCGGCGAGCAGTACTTC
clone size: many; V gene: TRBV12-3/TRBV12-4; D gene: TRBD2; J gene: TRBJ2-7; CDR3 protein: CASSSGTSGRASF; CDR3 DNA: TGTGCCAGCAGTTCAGGGACTAGCGGGAGGGCCTCCTTC
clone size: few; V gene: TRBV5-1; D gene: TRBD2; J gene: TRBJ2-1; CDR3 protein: CASSAGLADRTSYNEQFF; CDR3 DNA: TGCGCCAGCAGCGCTGGACTAGCGGATAGAACCTCCTACAATGAGCAGTTCTTC
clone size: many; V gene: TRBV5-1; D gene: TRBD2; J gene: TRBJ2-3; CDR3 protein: CASSSIGRTDRTDTQYF; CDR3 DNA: TGCGCCAGCAGCTCGATCGGGAGGACGGATAGGACAGATACGCAGTATTTT
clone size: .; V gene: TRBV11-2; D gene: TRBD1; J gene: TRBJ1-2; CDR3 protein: CASSFWTGENGYTF; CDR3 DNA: TGTGCCAGCAGCTTTTGGACAGGAGAGAATGGCTACACCTTC
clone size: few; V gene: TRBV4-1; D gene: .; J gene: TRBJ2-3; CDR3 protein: CASSPSGTGSDTQYF; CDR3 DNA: TGCGCCAGCAGCCCTAGCGGAACAGGGTCGGATACGCAGTATTTT